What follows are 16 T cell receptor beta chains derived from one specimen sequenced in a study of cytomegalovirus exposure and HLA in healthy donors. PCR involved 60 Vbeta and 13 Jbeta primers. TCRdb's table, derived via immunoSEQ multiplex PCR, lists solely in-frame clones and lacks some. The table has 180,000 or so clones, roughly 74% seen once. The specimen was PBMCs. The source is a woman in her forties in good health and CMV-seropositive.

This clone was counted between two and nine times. The chain's CDR3 is CASSFGTSGSYEQYF. Here the CDR3 DNA reads TGTGCCAGCAGTTTCGGGACTAGCGGGAGCTACGAGCAGTACTTC. The rearrangement links TRBV28 to TRBJ2-5; TRBD2 aligns across 14 bases. The J call may be wrong; the DNA end is better matched by TRBJ2-7. The CDR3 extends over 15 amino acids. CDR1 is MDHEN and CDR2 is SYDVKM in the germline V gene.

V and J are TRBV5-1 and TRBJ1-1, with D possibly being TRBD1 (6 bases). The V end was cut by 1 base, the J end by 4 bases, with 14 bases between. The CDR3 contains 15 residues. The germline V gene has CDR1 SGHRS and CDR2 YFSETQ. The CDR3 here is CASSLLGALSTEAFF. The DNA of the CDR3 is TGCGCCAGCAGCTTGCTGGGGGCTTTGAGCACTGAAGCTTTCTTT.

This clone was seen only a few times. The CDR3 protein is CASTPRLAGETYEQYF. The CDR3 nucleotides read TGCGCCAGCACTCCTAGACTAGCGGGAGAGACCTACGAGCAGTACTTC. This chain connects TRBV5-1 to TRBJ2-7; 12 positions agree with TRBD2. V trimming: 6 bases; J trimming: 2 bases; junction bases outside the gene matches: 9. This CDR3 contains 16 residues. Germline assignment: CDR1 SGHRS and CDR2 YFSETQ.

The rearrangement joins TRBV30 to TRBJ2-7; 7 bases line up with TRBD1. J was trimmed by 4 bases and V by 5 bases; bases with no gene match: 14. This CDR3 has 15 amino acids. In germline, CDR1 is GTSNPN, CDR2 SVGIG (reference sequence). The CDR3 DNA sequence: TGTGCCTGGGATCCGGGGCAGGGGGTCGTGTACGAGCAGTACTTC. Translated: CAWDPGQGVVYEQYF.

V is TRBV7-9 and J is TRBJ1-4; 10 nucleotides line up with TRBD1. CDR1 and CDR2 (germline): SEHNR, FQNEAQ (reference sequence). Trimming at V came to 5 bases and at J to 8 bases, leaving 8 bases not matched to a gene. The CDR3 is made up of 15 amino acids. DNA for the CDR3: TGTGCCAGCAGCCGACTGGGACAGGGGCACGAAAAACTGTTTTTT. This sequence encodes CASSRLGQGHEKLFF.

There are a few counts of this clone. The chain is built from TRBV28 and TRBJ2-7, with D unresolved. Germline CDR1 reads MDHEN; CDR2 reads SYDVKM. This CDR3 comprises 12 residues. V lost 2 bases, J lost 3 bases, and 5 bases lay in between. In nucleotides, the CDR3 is TGTGCCAGCAGTTTAGGCAACTACGAGCAGTACTTC. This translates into CASSLGNYEQYF. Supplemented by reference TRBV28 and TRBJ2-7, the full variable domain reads DVKVTQSSRYLVKRTGEKVFLECVQDMDHENMFWYRQDPGLGLRLIYFSYDVKMKEKGDIPEGYSVSREKKERFSLILESASTNQTSMYLCASSLGNYEQYFGPGTRLTVT.

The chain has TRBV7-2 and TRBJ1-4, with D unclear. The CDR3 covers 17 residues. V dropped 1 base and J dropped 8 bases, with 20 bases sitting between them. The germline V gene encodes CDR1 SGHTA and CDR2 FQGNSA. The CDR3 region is CASSLGSGVLVGEKLFF. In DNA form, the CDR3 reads TGTGCCAGCAGCTTAGGTTCCGGGGTCTTAGTAGGGGAAAAACTGTTTTTT.

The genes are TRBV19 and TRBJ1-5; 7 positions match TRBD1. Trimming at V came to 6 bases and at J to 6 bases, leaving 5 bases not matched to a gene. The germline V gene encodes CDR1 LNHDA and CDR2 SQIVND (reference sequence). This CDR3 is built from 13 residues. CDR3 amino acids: CASRETGIQPQHF. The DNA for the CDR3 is TGTGCCAGTAGGGAGACAGGGATTCAGCCCCAGCATTTT.

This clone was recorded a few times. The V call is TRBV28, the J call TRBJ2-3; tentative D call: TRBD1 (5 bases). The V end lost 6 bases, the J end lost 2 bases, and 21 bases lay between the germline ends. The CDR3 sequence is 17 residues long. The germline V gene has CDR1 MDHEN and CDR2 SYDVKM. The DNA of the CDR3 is TGTGCCAGCAGCCCCTCCACAGGTTTCGGCCCCACAGATACGCAGTATTTT. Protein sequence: CASSPSTGFGPTDTQYF.

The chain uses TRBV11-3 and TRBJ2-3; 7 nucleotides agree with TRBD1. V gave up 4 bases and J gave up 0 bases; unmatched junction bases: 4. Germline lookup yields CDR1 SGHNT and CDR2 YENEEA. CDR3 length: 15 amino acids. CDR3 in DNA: TGTGCCAGCAGCTCGGGACAGAAAAGCACAGATACGCAGTATTTT. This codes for CASSSGQKSTDTQYF.

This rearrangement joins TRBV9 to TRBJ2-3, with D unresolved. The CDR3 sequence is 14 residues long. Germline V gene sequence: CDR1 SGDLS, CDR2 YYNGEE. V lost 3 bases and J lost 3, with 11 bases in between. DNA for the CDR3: TGTGCCAGCAGCGCCGACCTGAGGACAGATACGCAGTATTTT. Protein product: CASSADLRTDTQYF.

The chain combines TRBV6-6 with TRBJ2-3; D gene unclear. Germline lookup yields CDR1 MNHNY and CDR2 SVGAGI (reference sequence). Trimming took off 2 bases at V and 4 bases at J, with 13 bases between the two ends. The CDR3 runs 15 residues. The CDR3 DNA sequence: TGTGCCAGCAGTTACCGAGCGACCACCTCAGATACGCAGTATTTT. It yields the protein CASSYRATTSDTQYF.

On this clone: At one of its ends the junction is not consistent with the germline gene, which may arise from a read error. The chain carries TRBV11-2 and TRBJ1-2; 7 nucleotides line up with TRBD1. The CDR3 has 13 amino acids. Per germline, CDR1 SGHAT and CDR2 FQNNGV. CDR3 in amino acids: CASSSLRQGGPFF. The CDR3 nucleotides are TGTGCCAGCAGCTCCCTCAGACAGGGTGGTCCGTTCTTC. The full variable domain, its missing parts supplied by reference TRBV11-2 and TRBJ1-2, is EAGVAQSPRYKIIEKRQSVAFWCNPISGHATLYWYQQILGQGPKLLIQFQNNGVVDDSQLPKDRFSAERLKGVDSTLKIQPAKLEDSAVYLCASSSLRQGGPFFGSGTRLTVV.

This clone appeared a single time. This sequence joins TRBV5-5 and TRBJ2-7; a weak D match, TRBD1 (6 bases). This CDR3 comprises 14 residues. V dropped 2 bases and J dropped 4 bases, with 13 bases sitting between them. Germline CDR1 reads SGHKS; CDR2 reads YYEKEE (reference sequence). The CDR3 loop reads CASSLGGVEYEQYF. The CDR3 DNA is TGTGCCAGCAGCTTAGGGGGAGTGGAGTACGAGCAGTACTTC.

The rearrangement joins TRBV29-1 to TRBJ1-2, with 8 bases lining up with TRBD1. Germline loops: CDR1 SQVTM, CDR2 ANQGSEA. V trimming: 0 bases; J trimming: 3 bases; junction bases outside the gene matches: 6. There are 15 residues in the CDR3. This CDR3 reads CSVEDRQGIYYGYTF. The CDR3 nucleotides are TGCAGCGTTGAAGATCGACAGGGGATCTACTATGGCTACACCTTC.

The CDR3 protein is CASNPGQGGEQYF. The CDR3 nucleotides read TGCGCCAGCAACCCAGGACAGGGTGGCGAGCAGTACTTC. This chain joins TRBV5-1 and TRBJ2-7; TRBD1 agrees at 8 bases. The CDR3 is 13 amino acids. Trimming at V came to 6 bases and at J to 6 bases, leaving 8 bases not matched to a gene. Germline lookup yields CDR1 SGHRS and CDR2 YFSETQ.